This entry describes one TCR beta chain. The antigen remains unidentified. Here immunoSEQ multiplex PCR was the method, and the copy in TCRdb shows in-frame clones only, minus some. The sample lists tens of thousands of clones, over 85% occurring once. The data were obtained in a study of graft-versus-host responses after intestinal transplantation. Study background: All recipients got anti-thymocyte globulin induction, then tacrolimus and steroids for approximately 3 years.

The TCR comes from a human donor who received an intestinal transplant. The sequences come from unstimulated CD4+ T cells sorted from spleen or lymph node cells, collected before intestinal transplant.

This CDR3 is CATSRQGGAGDEQYF. In DNA, the CDR3 is TGTGCCACCAGCAGACAAGGGGGAGCGGGAGACGAGCAGTACTTC. The chain uses TRBV15 and TRBJ2-7; TRBD2 matches at 8 bases. This CDR3 is 15 amino acids long. Losses at the gene ends were 2 bases for V and 5 bases for J; bases not matched to a gene: 8. CDR1 and CDR2 from the germline V gene are LNHNV and YYDKDF (reference sequence).